A single sample gave rise to the 28 T cell receptor beta chains below, sequenced in a study of beta chain features in type 1 diabetes listed by TCRdb under 2018. Library creation used the immunoSEQ multiplex PCR assay. All of the isolated RNA was reverse transcribed with the High Capacity cDNA Reverse Transcription Kit, so expressed TCRB transcripts were sequenced. TCRdb carries this immuneACCESS record with in-frame sequences only. Its versions omit some clonotypes, under half of them owing to an unresolved V gene in the studies checked, with the rest unexplained. The sample records almost 350,000 clones, 6.5% to 10% of which are singletons. The ten most abundant clones make up around 0.45% of the sample. Material: central memory CD4+ T cells from blood. All receptors derive from a woman aged 18-29 years in good health.

The V call is TRBV15, the J call TRBJ2-4; 7 bases match TRBD2. V was clipped by 1 base and J by 1 base; unmatched bases: 13. The CDR3 loop spans 19 amino acids. Germline V lookup: CDR1 LNHNV, CDR2 YYDKDF (reference sequence). CDR3 in amino acids: CATSRAGGTNQVAKNIQYF. The CDR3 DNA reads as TGTGCCACCAGCAGAGCCGGGGGGACCAATCAAGTGGCCAAAAACATTCAGTACTTC.

The sample holds one count of this clone. V usage is TRBV6-5 and J usage is TRBJ1-1; no definite D call. Germline V gene data show CDR1 as MNHEY and CDR2 as SVGAGI. The CDR3 extends over 14 amino acids. V was cut by 8 bases and J by 1 base, with 14 bases left in between. The CDR3 reads CASYASFANTEAFF. CDR3 sequence (DNA): TGTGCCAGCTACGCGTCGTTCGCGAACACTGAAGCTTTCTTT.

Only a few counts were recorded for this clone. The CDR3 DNA follows: TGTGCCAGCAGCCTGACAGGGTGGGAGACCCAGTACTTC. Translation gives CASSLTGWETQYF. This chain connects TRBV7-3 to TRBJ2-5, with TRBD1 matching over 7 bases. This CDR3 region has 13 residues. The germline V gene encodes CDR1 SGHTA and CDR2 FQGTGA. J lost 5 bases, V lost 5 bases, and 5 bases had no gene match.

This clone was recorded a few times. This chain connects TRBV28 to TRBJ2-4; 8 bases line up with TRBD2. The ends lost 3 bases at V and 3 bases at J; junction bases unmatched: 16. CDR3 length equals 19 residues. Germline CDR1 is MDHEN and CDR2 is SYDVKM. CDR3 coding DNA: TGTGCCAGCAGTTTTATTTTCGGGGCCAGCGGGAGTGTCAAAAACATTCAGTACTTC. This sequence encodes CASSFIFGASGSVKNIQYF.

This clone came up a few times. This chain joins TRBV15 and TRBJ2-7; 7 bases align to TRBD1. CDR3 length equals 14 residues. Trimming cost V 4 bases and J 0 bases; bases outside gene matches: 3. In germline, CDR1 is LNHNV, CDR2 YYDKDF (reference sequence). The CDR3 loop is CATSKQGTSYEQYF. As DNA, the CDR3 is TGTGCCACCAGCAAACAGGGGACCTCCTACGAGCAGTACTTC.

V gene TRBV4-3 combines with J gene TRBJ2-1, with 13 bases aligning to TRBD2. CDR3 length: 16 residues. The germline gives CDR1 LGHNA, CDR2 YSLEER. Trimming cost V 3 bases and J 8 bases; bases outside gene matches: 7. The CDR3 reads CASSHTTSGRAYEQFF. The CDR3 region has the DNA TGCGCCAGCAGCCACACAACTAGCGGGAGGGCCTATGAGCAGTTCTTC.

The rearrangement uses TRBV9 and TRBJ2-1, with a possible D match to TRBD1 (6 bases). CDR1 and CDR2 (germline): SGDLS, YYNGEE. The CDR3 has 14 residues. The V end lost 0 bases, the J end lost 6 bases, and 10 bases lay between the germline ends. The CDR3 DNA follows: TGTGCCAGCAGCGTAGGGGGGCGAGTCAATGAGCAGTTCTTC. It translates to CASSVGGRVNEQFF.

V usage is TRBV29-1 and J usage is TRBJ2-3; a weak D match, TRBD2 (6 bases). The germline V and J ends were trimmed by 4 bases and 2 bases, with 13 bases remaining between them. The CDR3 loop spans 14 amino acids. Germline loops: CDR1 SQVTM, CDR2 ANQGSEA. The CDR3 region is CSVGGVRATDTQYF. The CDR3 DNA is TGCAGCGTTGGGGGGGTTCGCGCCACAGATACGCAGTATTTT.

The chain has TRBV5-1 and TRBJ2-3, with TRBD2 matching over 10 bases. Trimming took 5 bases from V and 6 from J; bases not matched to a gene: 6. Germline V gives CDR1 SGHRS, CDR2 YFSETQ. CDR3 length: 14 residues. For the CDR3, the DNA is TGCGCCAGCAGTCAGCGGGAGGGCCTGGATACGCAGTATTTT. Its protein is CASSQREGLDTQYF.

In its sample, this clone was seen once. This chain links TRBV4-3 with TRBJ1-2; D unclear. Germline values: CDR1 LGHNA, CDR2 YSLEER. This CDR3 has 17 amino acids. The V gene lost 5 bases and the J gene lost 4 bases, with 23 bases spanning the gap. In nucleotides, the CDR3 is TGCGCCAGCAGCACCCGAGGAGGACGTCGAAAGAGCTATGGCTACACCTTC. It codes for CASSTRGGRRKSYGYTF.

There are many counts of this clone. In nucleotides, the CDR3 is TGTGCCAGCAGCGCAGGATCCTATGGCTACACCTTC. It codes for CASSAGSYGYTF. The gene calls are TRBV5-6 and TRBJ1-2; D unresolved. CDR3 size: 12 residues. The germline gives CDR1 SGHDT, CDR2 YYEEEE. The germline V and J ends were trimmed by 4 bases and 4 bases, with 8 bases remaining between them.

The chain carries TRBV28 and TRBJ2-4; 7 nucleotides align to TRBD1. The CDR3 consists of 14 residues. Germline V gene data show CDR1 as MDHEN and CDR2 as SYDVKM. After removal of 6 bases from V and 6 bases from J, the junction contained 8 bases not matched to a gene. CDR3 nucleotides: TGTGCCAGCAGGAGGGGGCGATCAGTAAACATTCAGTACTTC. Protein sequence: CASRRGRSVNIQYF.

The V gene is TRBV10-2, the J gene TRBJ2-7, with TRBD1 identical over 7 bases. V shed 8 bases, J shed 6 bases, and the junction held 13 bases outside the gene matches. This CDR3 spans 14 amino acids. The V gene's germline CDR1 is WSHSY and CDR2 SAAADI. The CDR3, as DNA: TGCGCCAGCTCCCCAGGGACAGTCTTCCGCGAGCAGTACTTC. Its translation: CASSPGTVFREQYF.

The rearrangement joins TRBV6-6 to TRBJ2-3; possibly TRBD1 or TRBD2 for D (6 bases each). Germline V gene sequence: CDR1 MNHNY, CDR2 SVGAGI (reference sequence). The CDR3 sequence is 14 residues long. The V and J ends lost 6 bases and 1 base respectively, with 11 bases between them. Here the CDR3 DNA reads TGTGCCAGCAGAGCCGGGGGCCGCACAGATACGCAGTATTTT. This sequence encodes CASRAGGRTDTQYF.

V usage is TRBV9 and J usage is TRBJ1-1; unclear D gene. The CDR3 extends over 11 amino acids. Between the trimmed V and J ends, which lost 4 bases and 7 bases, there was a span of 8 bases. Germline CDR1 is SGDLS and CDR2 is YYNGEE. The CDR3 region is CASSREGEAFF. CDR3 DNA sequence: TGTGCCAGCAGCCGGGAAGGTGAAGCTTTCTTT.

The table lists this clone with a few counts. This chain uses TRBV10-3 with TRBJ1-4, with no clear D. Per the germline V gene, CDR1 is ENHRY and CDR2 is SYGVKD. CDR3 size: 11 residues. V was pared by 4 bases and J by 7 bases, with 4 bases between. The CDR3 coding sequence is TGTGCCATCAGTGCCGGTGAAAAACTGTTTTTT. This translates into CAISAGEKLFF.

In its sample, this clone was seen a few times. Other nucleotide sequences in the sample specify the same CDR3. The chain employs TRBV7-9 and TRBJ1-2; 9 bases are a match to TRBD1. V lost 1 base, J lost 4 bases, and 4 bases stayed unmatched. CDR3 size: 15 residues. CDR1 and CDR2 (germline): SEHNR, FQNEAQ (reference sequence). Written as DNA, the CDR3 is TGTGCCAGCAGCTTAGGTCGGACAGGGGCCTATGGCTACACCTTC. Amino acids: CASSLGRTGAYGYTF.

This clone was recorded many times. The chain joins TRBV7-2 to TRBJ2-4; no clear D gene. The germline V and J ends were trimmed by 1 base and 9 bases, with 7 bases remaining between them. CDR3 length equals 12 residues. The germline CDR1 and CDR2 sequences are SGHTA and FQGNSA. CDR3 bases: TGTGCCAGCAGCTTAGGGGGAATCATTCAGTACTTC. Translating gives CASSLGGIIQYF. Using reference TRBV7-2 and TRBJ2-4 for the parts outside the CDR3, the full variable domain is GAGVSQSPSNKVTEKGKDVELRCDPISGHTALYWYRQSLGQGLEFLIYFQGNSAPDKSGLPSDRFSAERTGGSVSTLTIQRTQQEDSAVYLCASSLGGIIQYFGAGTRLSVL.

This clone came up a few times. V and J are TRBV4-2 and TRBJ2-1; D ambiguous. Germline V gene lookup returns CDR1 LGHNA and CDR2 YNFKEQ. Between the trimmed V and J ends, which lost 5 bases and 6 bases, there was a span of 5 bases. This CDR3 has 11 amino acids. CDR3 amino acids: CASSLGNEQFF. The CDR3 bases are TGTGCCAGCAGCTTGGGCAATGAGCAGTTCTTC.

There are many counts of this clone. V is TRBV7-2 and J is TRBJ1-2, with D unresolved. Looked up from germline, CDR1 is SGHTA and CDR2 is FQGNSA. Trimming pared 4 bases from V and 3 bases from J, leaving 21 bases between. The CDR3 totals 17 residues. CDR3 sequence: CASSSVYRPSGDYGYTF. CDR3 sequence (DNA): TGTGCCAGCAGCTCCGTGTATAGGCCGTCAGGAGACTATGGCTACACCTTC.

The chain combines TRBV11-2 with TRBJ2-1, with D possibly matching TRBD2 (6 bases). The CDR3 covers 15 residues. The germline CDR1 and CDR2 sequences are SGHAT and FQNNGV. Trimming left V 2 bases short and J 4 bases short, with 12 bases between. CDR3 sequence: CASSLFAAGYNEQFF. The CDR3 nucleotides read TGTGCCAGCAGCTTATTTGCGGCGGGATACAATGAGCAGTTCTTC.

The chain employs TRBV7-2 and TRBJ2-1; D may match TRBD1 or TRBD2 (6 bases each). With 5 bases removed from V and 8 bases from J, the gap between germline ends came to 13 bases. CDR3 length: 13 amino acids. Germline CDR1 is SGHTA and CDR2 is FQGNSA. In nucleotides, the CDR3 is TGTGCCAGCAGCGGCGAAAGGGGGGATGAGCAGTTCTTC. This translates into CASSGERGDEQFF.

This clone was counted many times. V is TRBV27 and J is TRBJ1-1, with D tentatively TRBD1 (5 bases). The length of the CDR3 is 12 residues. The V gene's germline CDR1 is MNHEY and CDR2 SMNVEV (reference sequence). V was clipped by 3 bases and J by 6 bases, with 8 bases between them. CDR3 sequence (DNA): TGTGCCAGCAGTTTGGGGCACCCTGAAGCTTTCTTT. It is translated as CASSLGHPEAFF.

This clone was counted only a few times. The chain recombines TRBV7-9 with TRBJ2-1; possibly TRBD1 for D (5 bases). Deletions cut 6 bases from V and 3 bases from J, with 18 bases between. CDR3 length: 16 amino acids. Germline CDR1 and CDR2: SEHNR and FQNEAQ (reference sequence). As DNA, the CDR3 is TGTGCCAGCAGGAATATGGTGGGGCAAAACTACAATGAGCAGTTCTTC. Encoded protein: CASRNMVGQNYNEQFF.

Points on this clone: A far larger clone is a single base away, which makes a read error likely. This chain joins TRBV29-1 and TRBJ2-5; a weak D match, TRBD2 (7 bases). Germline V gene lookup returns CDR1 SQVTM and CDR2 ANQGSEA. Trimming took 6 bases from V and 4 from J, leaving 18 bases between them. CDR3 length: 14 amino acids. CDR3 amino acids: CSVGKGGVVETQYF. The CDR3 DNA sequence: TGCAGCGTCGGCAAAGGGGGGGTAGTAGAGACCCAGTACTTC.

This sequence joins TRBV28 and TRBJ2-5; 11 bases are a match to TRBD2. V lost 5 bases and J lost 4; bases outside the gene matches: 3. Germline V gene lookup returns CDR1 MDHEN and CDR2 SYDVKM. This CDR3 has 14 residues. CDR3 protein: CASSLSGRAETQYF. The CDR3 DNA is TGTGCCAGCAGTCTTAGCGGGAGGGCAGAGACCCAGTACTTC. Full variable domain (rest looked up from reference TRBV28 and TRBJ2-5): DVKVTQSSRYLVKRTGEKVFLECVQDMDHENMFWYRQDPGLGLRLIYFSYDVKMKEKGDIPEGYSVSREKKERFSLILESASTNQTSMYLCASSLSGRAETQYFGPGTRLLVL.

This clone was detected only a few times. V usage is TRBV18 and J usage is TRBJ2-3; D perhaps matches TRBD1 (5 bases). The CDR3 is 15 amino acids. Germline V lookup: CDR1 KGHSH, CDR2 LQKENI. With 6 bases removed from V and 3 bases from J, the gap between germline ends came to 16 bases. CDR3 DNA sequence: TGTGCCAGCTCCAGGAGCCAGGGAAGGACAGATACGCAGTATTTT. It yields the protein CASSRSQGRTDTQYF.

The table lists this clone with many counts. This chain uses TRBV15 with TRBJ2-6, with 10 bases identical to TRBD1. V trimming: 0 bases; J trimming: 2 bases; junction bases outside the gene matches: 7. The CDR3 covers 19 residues. Germline CDR1 and CDR2: LNHNV and YYDKDF (reference sequence). CDR3 region: CATSRETGGTGTGANVLTF. The CDR3 bases are TGTGCCACCAGCAGAGAGACAGGGGGCACGGGTACTGGGGCCAACGTCCTGACTTTC. Drawing the rest from reference TRBV15 and TRBJ2-6, the complete variable domain is DAMVIQNPRYQVTQFGKPVTLSCSQTLNHNVMYWYQQKSSQAPKLLFHYYDKDFNNEADTPDNFQSRRPNTSFCFLDIRSPGLGDTAMYLCATSRETGGTGTGANVLTFGAGSRLTVL.